This T cell receptor beta chain was documented in a study of blood T cell repertoires in COVID-19. The overall study: From T cells, B-cell-depleted T cells, or PBMCs came the material, which was cDNA or gDNA.

TCRdb's table, derived via immunoSEQ multiplex PCR, lists solely in-frame clones and lacks some. The sample holds over 90,000 clones; around 90% are singletons and the top ten take roughly 1.9%. V dropped 6 bases and J dropped 7 bases, with 19 bases sitting between them. This CDR3 region has 15 residues. The germline V gene encodes CDR1 MDHEN and CDR2 SYDVKM. The sample comprised peripheral blood. V usage is TRBV28 and J usage is TRBJ1-5, with D possibly matching TRBD1 (5 bases). This TCR was sampled from a woman in her 50s with COVID-19, enrolled during active disease. CDR3 nucleotides: TGTGCCAGCAGATCCGCTTTGACAGACCGGCAGCCCCAGCATTTT. Protein: CASRSALTDRQPQHF.